The entry below describes one TCR beta chain. Its antigen is unknown. The sample comes from a study of identical twins. Template switching, a step in the protocol, added a universal primer site, and cDNA carried unique molecular identifiers. Each CDR3 protein gets one entry after TCRdb re-called the 5' RACE reads with MiXCR. Seen here are around 550,000 distinct CDR3 sequences, roughly 15% observed once, and the top ten hold nearly 0.45%. Study-wide findings and caveats: It was cross-sectional statistical analysis, not following the same donors, that the conclusions relied on. A lower insertion count was a feature of abundant cord blood beta clonotypes, with no such feature in memory repertoires. Within monozygotic twins, out-of-frame TCR alpha sharing was underestimated by the models.

A further study also used this sample, focusing on yellow fever vaccine responses in identical twins.

The clonotype comes from a young woman in good health. Sequencing was done on a sample of CD4+ T cells sorted from blood.

The DNA for the CDR3 is TGTGCCAGCACTCGAGGGGCAGGAGAGCAGTACGTC. Residues: CASTRGAGEQYV. This rearrangement joins TRBV5-6 to TRBJ2-7; the D call may be TRBD1 or TRBD2 (5 bases each). This CDR3 is 12 amino acids long. The V gene lost 6 bases and the J gene lost 7 bases, with 14 bases spanning the gap. Germline V gene data show CDR1 as SGHDT and CDR2 as YYEEEE.